The clone carrying this TCR beta chain was seen ten or more times. Antigen specificity is unknown. Each CDR3 protein is one row after TCRdb ran MiXCR on the 5' RACE reads. The table records about 510,000 distinct CDR3 sequences, over 4% of them present only once. These data come from a study of CD8 T cells in ankylosing spondylitis. Whole-study results and caveats: There was a TCR beta motif, made of eight highly homologous variants, that appeared characteristic of ankylosing spondylitis blood.

The V gene's germline CDR1 is SEHNR and CDR2 FQNEAQ (reference sequence). The CDR3 is 17 amino acids. J gave up 5 bases and V 1 base, and 8 bases lay outside the gene matches. The sample comprised blood, either unsorted or a sorted T cell fraction (not recorded which). This chain connects TRBV7-9 to TRBJ2-7; 13 bases align to TRBD2. The receptor comes from a male donor with ankylosing spondylitis. The CDR3, as DNA: TGTGCCAGCAGCTTAGTTTTCTCGACTAGCGGGAGGAACGAGCAGTACTTC. Residues: CASSLVFSTSGRNEQYF. The full variable domain, with the rest looked up from reference TRBV7-9 and TRBJ2-7, is DTGVSQNPRHKITKRGQNVTFRCDPISEHNRLYWYRQTLGQGPEFLTYFQNEAQLEKSRLLSDRFSAERPKGSFSTLEIQRTEQGDSAMYLCASSLVFSTSGRNEQYFGPGTRLTVT.